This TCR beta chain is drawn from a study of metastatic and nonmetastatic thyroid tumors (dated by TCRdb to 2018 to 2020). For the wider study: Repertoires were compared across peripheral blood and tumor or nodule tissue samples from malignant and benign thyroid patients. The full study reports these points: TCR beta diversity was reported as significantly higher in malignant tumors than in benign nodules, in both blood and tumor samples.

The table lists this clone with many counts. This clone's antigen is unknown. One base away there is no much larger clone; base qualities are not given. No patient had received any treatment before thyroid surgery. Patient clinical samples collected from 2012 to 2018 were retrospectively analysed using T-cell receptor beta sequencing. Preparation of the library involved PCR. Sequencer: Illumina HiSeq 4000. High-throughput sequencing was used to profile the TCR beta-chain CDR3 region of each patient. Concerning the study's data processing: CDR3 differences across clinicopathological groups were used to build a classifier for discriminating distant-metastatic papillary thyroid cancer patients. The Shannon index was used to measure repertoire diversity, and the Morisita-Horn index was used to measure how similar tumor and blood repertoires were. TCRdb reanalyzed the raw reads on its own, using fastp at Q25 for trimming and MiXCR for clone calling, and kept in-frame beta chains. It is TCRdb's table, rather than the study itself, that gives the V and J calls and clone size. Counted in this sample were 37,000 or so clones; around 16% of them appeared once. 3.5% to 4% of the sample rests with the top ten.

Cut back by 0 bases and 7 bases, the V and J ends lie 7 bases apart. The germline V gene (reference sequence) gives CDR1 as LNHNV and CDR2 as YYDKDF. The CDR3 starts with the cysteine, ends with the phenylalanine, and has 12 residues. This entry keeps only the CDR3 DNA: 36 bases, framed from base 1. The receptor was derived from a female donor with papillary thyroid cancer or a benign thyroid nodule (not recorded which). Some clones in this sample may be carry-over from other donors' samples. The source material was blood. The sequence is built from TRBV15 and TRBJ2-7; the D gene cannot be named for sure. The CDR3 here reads CATSREGKEQYF. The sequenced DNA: TGTGCCACCAGCAGAGAGGGGAAGGAGCAGTACTTC.